These 32 T cell receptor beta chains were all obtained from the same sample, sequenced in a study of cytomegalovirus exposure and HLA in healthy donors. It was with 60 Vbeta and 13 Jbeta primers that the PCR ran. Sequenced by immunoSEQ multiplex PCR; TCRdb stores in-frame clones only, minus some. The table lists some 38,000 clones, 53% of them singletons. The sequenced sample was PBMCs. The source of these receptors is a woman in her forties in good health and CMV-seropositive.

This clone turned up a few times. This rearrangement joins TRBV6-5 to TRBJ1-2; D may be TRBD1 (6 bases). V was shortened by 0 bases and J by 4 bases, with 9 bases between the two germline ends. This CDR3 comprises 14 residues. Germline V gene data show CDR1 as MNHEY and CDR2 as SVGAGI. The CDR3 DNA follows: TGTGCCAGCAGTTACTCAGAGACAGGCTATGGCTACACCTTC. Its protein product is CASSYSETGYGYTF.

The chain couples TRBV11-2 to TRBJ1-2; D is unclear. Germline V gives CDR1 SGHAT, CDR2 FQNNGV. V dropped 6 bases and J dropped 2 bases, with 7 bases sitting between them. The CDR3 runs 12 residues. The CDR3 region has the DNA TGTGCCAGCAGAGCCCAAAACTATGGCTACACCTTC. This codes for CASRAQNYGYTF.

The chain joins TRBV29-1 to TRBJ1-2; D perhaps matches TRBD1 (6 bases). This CDR3 is 13 amino acids long. Germline V CDR1 and CDR2: SQVTM, ANQGSEA. V lost 4 bases to trimming and J lost 4 bases, with 13 bases between them. CDR3 DNA sequence: TGCAGCGTTGTCGCGGGGGCAGGCTATGGCTACACCTTC. Encoded protein: CSVVAGAGYGYTF.

In nucleotides, the CDR3 is TGTGCCTGGAGTGTACGAGGCGTGCCCGTGAACACTGAAGCTTTCTTT. As protein: CAWSVRGVPVNTEAFF. The chain links TRBV30 to TRBJ1-1, with D unresolved. Germline V CDR1 and CDR2: GTSNPN, SVGIG (reference sequence). The CDR3 length is 16 residues. Trimming cost V 0 bases and J 0 bases, with 14 bases left between them. The full variable domain, its missing parts supplied by reference TRBV30 and TRBJ1-1, is SQTIHQWPATLVQPVGSPLSLECTVEGTSNPNLYWYRQAAGRGLQLLFYSVGIGQISSEVPQNLSASRPQDRQFILSSKKLLLSDSGFYLCAWSVRGVPVNTEAFFGQGTRLTVV.

This clone was detected only a few times. The chain combines TRBV5-6 with TRBJ2-7; weak D call: TRBD1 (6 bases). The CDR3 is 14 residues long. Germline CDR1 is SGHDT and CDR2 is YYEEEE. With 1 base removed from V and 4 bases from J, the gap between germline ends came to 12 bases. This CDR3 is CASSLYRVTYEQYF. In nucleotides, the CDR3 is TGTGCCAGCAGCTTGTACAGGGTAACGTACGAGCAGTACTTC. The variable domain in full, with the rest retrieved from reference TRBV5-6 and TRBJ2-7, is DAGVTQSPTHLIKTRGQQVTLRCSPKSGHDTVSWYQQALGQGPQFIFQYYEEEERQRGNFPDRFSGHQFPNYSSELNVNALLLGDSALYLCASSLYRVTYEQYFGPGTRLTVT.

The chain joins TRBV7-8 to TRBJ1-2; 7 positions match TRBD1. V trimming: 1 base; J trimming: 8 bases; junction bases outside the gene matches: 4. The germline gives CDR1 SGHVS, CDR2 FQNEAQ. The CDR3 length is 13 residues. The CDR3 DNA follows: TGTGCCAGCAGCTTAGAGGGGGCACGGGGCTACACCTTC. Protein product: CASSLEGARGYTF.

Comments on this clone: Other DNA sequences within the sample encode an identical CDR3. The V call is TRBV7-6, the J call TRBJ1-1, with D possibly being TRBD1 (6 bases). The CDR3 covers 14 residues. Trimming shortened V by 1 base and J by 4 bases, and 10 bases separated the two germline ends. The germline CDR1 and CDR2 sequences are SGHVS and FNYEAQ. CDR3 sequence reads: CASSLVQGGTEAFF. CDR3 nucleotides: TGTGCCAGCAGCTTAGTACAGGGTGGCACTGAAGCTTTCTTT.

The rearrangement joins TRBV5-1 to TRBJ1-4; TRBD1 aligns across 8 bases. Trimming removed 0 bases from V and 7 bases from J; junction bases left unmatched: 5. The CDR3 has 15 amino acids. The germline V gene encodes CDR1 SGHRS and CDR2 YFSETQ. CDR3 region: CASSLGQGPSEKLFF. For the CDR3, the DNA is TGCGCCAGCAGCTTGGGACAGGGGCCCTCTGAAAAACTGTTTTTT.

This clone was picked up a small number of times. This chain's CDR3 is CASSEIGRGYGYTF. The CDR3 DNA sequence: TGTGCCAGCAGTGAGATAGGCAGGGGGTATGGCTACACCTTC. The V and J genes are TRBV2 and TRBJ1-2, with 7 positions matching TRBD1. CDR1 and CDR2 (germline): SNHLY, FYNNEI. J lost 5 bases, V lost 3 bases, and 6 bases had no gene match. The CDR3 has 14 amino acids. The full variable domain, in which reference TRBV2 and TRBJ1-2 provide the parts outside the CDR3, is EPEVTQTPSHQVTQMGQEVILRCVPISNHLYFYWYRQILGQKVEFLVSFYNNEISEKSEIFDDQFSVERPDGSNFTLKIRSTKLEDSAMYFCASSEIGRGYGYTFGSGTRLTVV.

This clone was observed a few times. This chain connects TRBV19 to TRBJ1-2, with 8 bases lining up with TRBD1. J was trimmed by 4 bases and V by 6 bases; bases with no gene match: 7. CDR3 length equals 14 residues. CDR1 is LNHDA, CDR2 SQIVND, per germline (reference sequence). The DNA of the CDR3 is TGTGCCAGTAGCACAGGGGGAGTGGGCTATGGCTACACCTTC. Its protein is CASSTGGVGYGYTF.

This clone showed up just a few times. This chain connects TRBV6-5 to TRBJ2-7; D is possibly TRBD1 (5 bases). Germline V CDR1 and CDR2: MNHEY, SVGAGI. CDR3 length: 13 amino acids. Trimming cost V 9 bases and J 0 bases, with 12 bases left between them. CDR3 DNA: TGTGCCAGTAGCTTACAGGTCTCCTACGAGCAGTACTTC. Amino acid sequence: CASSLQVSYEQYF.

By share, this clone ranks as medium-sized. The chain carries TRBV2 and TRBJ2-7; D gene ambiguous. Germline values: CDR1 SNHLY, CDR2 FYNNEI. V dropped 7 bases and J dropped 1 base, with 11 bases sitting between them. The CDR3 is 13 amino acids. The CDR3 nucleotides are TGTGCCAGCATGGTAGAGGATTCCTACGAGCAGTACTTC. It codes for CASMVEDSYEQYF.

This clone occurred a few times. The chain recombines TRBV7-2 with TRBJ2-7, with D possibly matching TRBD1 (5 bases). CDR3 length equals 14 residues. V was clipped by 2 bases and J by 4 bases, with 12 bases between them. The germline gives CDR1 SGHTA, CDR2 FQGNSA. CDR3 nucleotides: TGTGCCAGCAGCTTAAGCGTCGCAGGGTACGAGCAGTACTTC. Translating gives CASSLSVAGYEQYF.

The chain combines TRBV6-1 with TRBJ2-1, with TRBD2 matching over 8 bases. J gave up 10 bases and V 3 bases, and 8 bases lay outside the gene matches. This CDR3 comprises 14 residues. Germline assignment: CDR1 MNHNS and CDR2 SASEGT. Written as DNA, the CDR3 is TGTGCCAGCAGTGACGGGGGGGGAGAATTGGAGCAGTTCTTC. Amino acid sequence: CASSDGGGELEQFF.

This clone was counted between two and nine times. J is TRBJ1-5 and V is TRBV18; D not resolved. The CDR3 length is 14 residues. CDR1 KGHSH and CDR2 LQKENI come from the germline V gene. V was pared by 5 bases and J by 4 bases, with 12 bases between. The chain's CDR3 is CASSENSGNQPQHF. The CDR3 bases are TGTGCCAGCTCAGAAAACAGTGGGAATCAGCCCCAGCATTTT.

The rearrangement joins TRBV5-1 to TRBJ2-5; D perhaps matches TRBD1 (8 bases). The CDR3 consists of 13 residues. The germline gives CDR1 SGHRS, CDR2 YFSETQ. With 2 bases removed from V and 11 bases from J, the gap between germline ends came to 16 bases. CDR3 protein: CASSFQQGGEQYF. The CDR3 DNA is TGCGCCAGCAGCTTCCAACAGGGGGGGGAGCAGTACTTC.

The rearrangement links TRBV5-1 to TRBJ1-5; D ambiguous. The germline V and J ends were trimmed by 1 base and 4 bases, with 6 bases remaining between them. CDR1 and CDR2 from the germline V gene are SGHRS and YFSETQ. The CDR3 spans 13 residues. Here the CDR3 reads CASSLYINQPQHF. DNA for the CDR3: TGCGCCAGCAGCTTGTACATAAATCAGCCCCAGCATTTT.

The V call is TRBV5-1, the J call TRBJ2-7; D perhaps matches TRBD1 (7 bases). The germline CDR1 and CDR2 sequences are SGHRS and YFSETQ. CDR3 length: 18 amino acids. Trimming cost V 3 bases and J 0 bases, with 22 bases left between them. The CDR3 DNA is TGCGCCAGCAGCTCCGGTGGGCAGGCGGGACAGAGCTCCTACGAGCAGTACTTC. Translated: CASSSGGQAGQSSYEQYF.

This chain links TRBV4-1 with TRBJ1-6, with D perhaps TRBD1 (6 bases). V was cut by 5 bases and J by 9 bases, with 14 bases left in between. This CDR3 is built from 14 residues. Germline V gene lookup returns CDR1 MGHRA and CDR2 YSYEKL. The CDR3 region has the DNA TGCGCCAGCAGCGAGCTAGGGGGATTTTCACCCCTCCACTTT. This codes for CASSELGGFSPLHF.

This chain connects TRBV15 to TRBJ1-6; 7 bases fit TRBD1. The ends lost 6 bases at V and 7 bases at J; junction bases unmatched: 0. In germline, CDR1 is LNHNV, CDR2 YYDKDF (reference sequence). This CDR3 contains 12 residues. In DNA, the CDR3 is TGTGCCACCAGGACAGGGAATTCACCCCTCCACTTT. Its translation is CATRTGNSPLHF.

The V call is TRBV28, the J call TRBJ1-1; D possibly corresponds to TRBD1 (5 bases). The V and J ends lost 8 bases and 0 bases respectively, with 13 bases between them. The CDR3 loop spans 14 amino acids. Per germline, CDR1 MDHEN and CDR2 SYDVKM. CDR3 residues: CASQGGDLNTEAFF. For the CDR3, the DNA is TGTGCCAGCCAAGGCGGGGACCTGAACACTGAAGCTTTCTTT.

This CDR3 is CSVETGSNQPQHF. The CDR3 bases are TGCAGCGTTGAGACTGGAAGCAATCAGCCCCAGCATTTT. V and J are TRBV29-1 and TRBJ1-5; D remains unclear. The germline gives CDR1 SQVTM, CDR2 ANQGSEA. CDR3 length: 13 amino acids. Trimming shortened V by 3 bases and J by 1 base, and 7 bases separated the two germline ends.

This chain uses TRBV23-1 with TRBJ1-5; D is unresolved. TRBV23-1 is known as an ORF, though its function is uncertain. The CDR3 runs 14 residues. The V end lost 10 bases, the J end lost 5 bases, and 18 bases lay between the germline ends. The DNA of the CDR3 is TGCGCCACACCCCGGGGAGGACTACATCAGCCCCAGCATTTT. Its translation is CATPRGGLHQPQHF.

The rearrangement uses TRBV15 and TRBJ1-2; D gene uncertain. The CDR3 consists of 16 residues. V shed 1 base and J shed 4 bases, with 16 bases lying between them. Germline V gives CDR1 LNHNV, CDR2 YYDKDF (reference sequence). CDR3 loop: CATSRGARLAGYGYTF. As DNA, the CDR3 is TGTGCCACCAGCAGAGGGGCCCGTTTGGCTGGCTATGGCTACACCTTC. Full variable domain (rest looked up from reference TRBV15 and TRBJ1-2): DAMVIQNPRYQVTQFGKPVTLSCSQTLNHNVMYWYQQKSSQAPKLLFHYYDKDFNNEADTPDNFQSRRPNTSFCFLDIRSPGLGDTAMYLCATSRGARLAGYGYTFGSGTRLTVV.

CDR3 sequence reads: CASSYSPLPGDEQYF. The CDR3 nucleotides are TGTGCCAGCAGTTACTCGCCTCTCCCGGGAGACGAGCAGTACTTC. The chain carries TRBV6-5 and TRBJ2-7, with a tentative D call TRBD2 (6 bases). V was shortened by 0 bases and J by 5 bases, with 14 bases between the two germline ends. Germline CDR1 and CDR2: MNHEY and SVGAGI. The CDR3 is made up of 15 amino acids.

This clone has more than one count but fewer than ten. V and J are TRBV12-5 and TRBJ2-7; no reliable D call. V lost 7 bases and J lost 2, with 12 bases in between. The germline gives CDR1 LGHNT, CDR2 FRNRAP. CDR3 length: 13 amino acids. The CDR3 nucleotides read TGTGCTAGTGCTATTAACTCGGCCTACGAGCAGTACTTC. Protein: CASAINSAYEQYF.

This chain joins TRBV29-1 and TRBJ2-7; weak D call: TRBD1 (5 bases). Germline-derived CDR1 and CDR2 are SQVTM and ANQGSEA. This CDR3 is 13 amino acids long. Trimming stripped 7 bases from V and 2 bases from J, with 15 bases between. The DNA of the CDR3 is TGCAGCGCAACGGTACAGGCTACCTACGAGCAGTACTTC. It specifies CSATVQATYEQYF.

This clone was observed a handful of times. The chain recombines TRBV19 with TRBJ2-2; 9 nucleotides line up with TRBD2. Germline V lookup: CDR1 LNHDA, CDR2 SQIVND (reference sequence). Unmatched junction bases numbered 13, after V lost 1 base and J lost 1 base. CDR3 length: 20 residues. The CDR3 DNA reads TGTGCCAGTAGTATAGGGTTCGGAGCGGGGGGCCCATTGAACACCGGGGAGCTGTTTTTT. Encoded protein: CASSIGFGAGGPLNTGELFF.

V usage is TRBV7-2 and J usage is TRBJ2-1; TRBD2 matches at 9 bases. V lost 3 bases and J lost 3; bases outside the gene matches: 9. CDR3 length: 17 residues. Germline V gives CDR1 SGHTA, CDR2 FQGNSA. The DNA for the CDR3 is TGTGCCAGCAGCTTCCCCCTAGCGGGGCAGGGCTACAATGAGCAGTTCTTC. The encoded protein is CASSFPLAGQGYNEQFF.

This rearrangement joins TRBV7-9 to TRBJ1-3, with D possibly TRBD1 on 5 matching bases. With 2 bases removed from V and 4 bases from J, the gap between germline ends came to 15 bases. Looked up from germline, CDR1 is SEHNR and CDR2 is FQNEAQ (reference sequence). The CDR3 runs to 16 residues. The CDR3 protein is CASSLPGTSVGNTIYF. In DNA form, the CDR3 reads TGTGCCAGCAGCTTACCTGGGACTTCCGTAGGAAACACCATATATTTT.

The sample holds a few counts of this clone. This rearrangement joins TRBV5-1 to TRBJ1-1; maybe TRBD1 (5 bases). CDR1 is SGHRS and CDR2 is YFSETQ in the germline V gene. V was pared by 5 bases and J by 3 bases, with 17 bases between. The length of the CDR3 is 15 residues. CDR3 in amino acids: CASRPLMGGDTEAFF. CDR3 DNA sequence: TGCGCCAGCAGACCCCTCATGGGGGGAGACACTGAAGCTTTCTTT.

This clone has a handful of counts. This sequence joins TRBV29-1 and TRBJ1-2; D perhaps matches TRBD1 (6 bases). There are 16 residues in the CDR3. Germline CDR1 is SQVTM and CDR2 is ANQGSEA. V was trimmed by 5 bases and J by 1 base, leaving 20 bases between them. Written as DNA, the CDR3 is TGCAGCGTTTTCGACCGAGGGGGGAGGGATAACTATGGCTACACCTTC. Protein: CSVFDRGGRDNYGYTF.